The 10 T cell receptor beta chains in this list originate from one sample, sequenced in a study of T cell responses to AZD1222 COVID-19 vaccine (dated by TCRdb to 2020 to 2022). The method was the immunoSEQ multiplex PCR assay. Imported from immuneACCESS, the table was reduced by TCRdb to in-frame sequences with V and J called. These copies leave out some clones; in studies compared against another copy, an unresolved V gene accounts for under half, and the cause of the remainder is not known. Here the sample has more than 150,000 clones; about nine tenths occur a single time. The top ten clones comprise about 6.1% of the sample. This specimen's time point label, per the study, means: baseline before first vaccination. Sample: peripheral blood, taken on day 0 of AZD1222 vaccination. The receptor set was obtained from an adult in good health.

This chain connects TRBV6-5 to TRBJ1-2; no reliable D call. Trimming left V 5 bases short and J 4 bases short, with 8 bases between. Germline CDR1 MNHEY, CDR2 SVGAGI. The CDR3 runs 12 residues. CDR3 loop: CASSPWGYGYTF. DNA of the CDR3: TGTGCCAGCAGTCCTTGGGGCTATGGCTACACCTTC.

This clone turned up a few times. This rearrangement joins TRBV30 to TRBJ1-2; TRBD1 matches at 7 bases. The CDR3 extends over 12 amino acids. Per the germline V gene, CDR1 is GTSNPN and CDR2 is SVGIG (reference sequence). Trimming took 5 bases from V and 1 from J; bases not matched to a gene: 1. The CDR3: CAWDRVNYGYTF. Written as DNA, the CDR3 is TGTGCCTGGGACAGGGTTAACTATGGCTACACCTTC.

This clone was counted a few times. V gene TRBV5-6 combines with J gene TRBJ2-7; tentatively, D is TRBD2 (5 bases). This CDR3 region has 14 residues. Trimming shortened V by 4 bases and J by 6 bases, and 17 bases separated the two germline ends. Germline CDR1 is SGHDT and CDR2 is YYEEEE. The CDR3 sequence is CASSVLAGRREQYF. In DNA, the CDR3 is TGTGCCAGCAGCGTCCTTGCGGGCCGTCGCGAGCAGTACTTC. The full variable domain, rest sourced from reference TRBV5-6 and TRBJ2-7, is DAGVTQSPTHLIKTRGQQVTLRCSPKSGHDTVSWYQQALGQGPQFIFQYYEEEERQRGNFPDRFSGHQFPNYSSELNVNALLLGDSALYLCASSVLAGRREQYFGPGTRLTVT.

The chain couples TRBV7-2 to TRBJ1-5; possibly TRBD1 for D (6 bases). From germline, CDR1 is SGHTA and CDR2 FQGNSA. Trimming stripped 5 bases from V and 5 bases from J, with 19 bases between. The CDR3 runs to 16 residues. CDR3 sequence reads: CASSPRGGAGYQPQHF. The CDR3 bases are TGTGCCAGCAGCCCAAGGGGGGGGGCCGGTTATCAGCCCCAGCATTTT. Looking up the rest from reference TRBV7-2 and TRBJ1-5 gives the full variable domain: GAGVSQSPSNKVTEKGKDVELRCDPISGHTALYWYRQSLGQGLEFLIYFQGNSAPDKSGLPSDRFSAERTGGSVSTLTIQRTQQEDSAVYLCASSPRGGAGYQPQHFGDGTRLSIL.

The V and J genes are TRBV28 and TRBJ1-4; TRBD1 matches 7 bases. Germline values: CDR1 MDHEN, CDR2 SYDVKM. J gave up 7 bases and V 6 bases, and 20 bases lay outside the gene matches. The CDR3 spans 18 residues. The CDR3 region has the DNA TGTGCCAGCAGGAACAGACGACAGGGCCACCCTGATGGTGAAAAACTGTTTTTT. This encodes CASRNRRQGHPDGEKLFF.

This clone was seen only once. The genes are TRBV18 and TRBJ1-2; no definite D call. The V gene's germline CDR1 is KGHSH and CDR2 LQKENI. This CDR3 spans 18 amino acids. V was trimmed by 1 base and J by 6 bases, leaving 24 bases between them. This CDR3 is CASSPLIPKAGGSNGYTF. The CDR3 DNA is TGTGCCAGCTCACCACTCATCCCAAAGGCAGGCGGTTCTAATGGCTACACCTTC.

The rearrangement links TRBV19 to TRBJ1-5; D gene ambiguous. V was cut by 7 bases and J by 2 bases, with 12 bases left in between. The CDR3 sequence is 14 residues long. CDR1 is LNHDA and CDR2 is SQIVND in the germline V gene (reference sequence). The CDR3 protein is CASKEGSGNQPQHF. In DNA, the CDR3 is TGTGCCAGTAAAGAGGGTTCGGGCAATCAGCCCCAGCATTTT.

The chain couples TRBV28 to TRBJ2-4; D is unclear. The CDR3 contains 12 residues. Germline assignment: CDR1 MDHEN and CDR2 SYDVKM. With 6 bases removed from V and 11 bases from J, the gap between germline ends came to 14 bases. The CDR3 DNA follows: TGTGCCAGCAGGATGGGATTGGGCCTTCAGTACTTC. Translation gives CASRMGLGLQYF.

This clone has only one observation. The chain combines TRBV5-1 with TRBJ2-7; TRBD1 matches 8 bases. This CDR3 has 15 amino acids. CDR1 and CDR2 (germline): SGHRS, YFSETQ. V trimming: 1 base; J trimming: 0 bases; junction bases outside the gene matches: 3. This chain's CDR3 is CASSLRRGHSYEQYF. The DNA for the CDR3 is TGCGCCAGCAGCTTGCGCAGGGGGCACTCCTACGAGCAGTACTTC.

This chain links TRBV24-1 with TRBJ1-2; perhaps TRBD1 as D (6 bases). V was pared by 7 bases and J by 2 bases, with 10 bases between. Looked up from germline, CDR1 is KGHDR and CDR2 is SFDVKD. The CDR3 is 13 amino acids. The CDR3 nucleotides read TGTGCCACCAGACAGGGACCAAACTATGGCTACACCTTC. This codes for CATRQGPNYGYTF.